A single sample gave rise to the 31 T cell receptor beta chains below, sequenced in a study of blood T cell repertoires in COVID-19. TCRdb keeps only in-frame clones here, not all; method: immunoSEQ multiplex PCR. This table has about 160,000 clones, 60% to 85% appearing once. The sequenced sample consisted of peripheral blood. These receptors all come from a man aged 65 to 85 with acute or convalescent COVID-19.

The chain is built from TRBV28 and TRBJ1-1; tentative D call: TRBD1 (6 bases). The V gene lost 2 bases and the J gene lost 1 base, with 11 bases spanning the gap. The CDR3 contains 15 residues. CDR1 MDHEN and CDR2 SYDVKM come from the germline V gene. CDR3 nucleotide sequence: TGTGCCAGCAGTTTACCCGTCAGGGGGAACACTGAAGCTTTCTTT. It is translated as CASSLPVRGNTEAFF.

The J gene is TRBJ2-5, the V gene TRBV3-1 (or the pseudogene TRBV3-2); possibly TRBD2 for D (5 bases). V was cut by 0 bases and J by 7 bases, with 9 bases left in between. The CDR3 is 13 residues long. The germline gives CDR1 LGHDT, CDR2 YNNKEL (reference sequence). CDR3 region: CASSQDPSGTQYF. The CDR3 nucleotides read TGTGCCAGCAGCCAAGATCCGAGCGGGACCCAGTACTTC.

The rearrangement joins TRBV10-2 to TRBJ2-1, with D possibly TRBD2 on 5 matching bases. V lost 4 bases and J lost 4, with 20 bases in between. Germline-derived CDR1 and CDR2 are WSHSY and SAAADI. This CDR3 region has 17 residues. CDR3 region: CASSGFSSEGTYNEQFF. The DNA of the CDR3 is TGCGCCAGCAGTGGTTTTAGTTCCGAGGGAACTTACAATGAGCAGTTCTTC.

In DNA, the CDR3 is TGTGCCAGCAGCCGAACCGGGACAGGGATCGCCGGGGAGCTGTTTTTT. Translated: CASSRTGTGIAGELFF. V gene TRBV7-9 combines with J gene TRBJ2-2; 9 bases fit TRBD1. The V and J ends lost 5 bases and 6 bases, in that order; junction bases with no gene match: 10. This CDR3 has 16 residues. Germline lookup yields CDR1 SEHNR and CDR2 FQNEAQ (reference sequence).

This chain uses TRBV5-8 with TRBJ1-1; D is perhaps TRBD1 (5 bases). Germline values: CDR1 SGHTS, CDR2 YDEGEE. The CDR3 extends over 16 amino acids. Between the trimmed V and J ends, which lost 4 bases and 0 bases, there was a span of 16 bases. The DNA of the CDR3 is TGTGCCAGCAGCGCGGGGCGGCTCTTCTTGAACACTGAAGCTTTCTTT. This codes for CASSAGRLFLNTEAFF.

This clone came up a few times. The chain has TRBV28 and TRBJ1-1; TRBD1 matches at 8 bases. CDR1 is MDHEN and CDR2 is SYDVKM in the germline V gene. This CDR3 spans 14 amino acids. The V segment lost 5 bases and the J segment 5 bases; nucleotides outside the gene matches: 7. CDR3 coding DNA: TGTGCCAGCAGTAATCCAGGGGGCGTTACTGAAGCTTTCTTT. Amino acids: CASSNPGGVTEAFF.

This clone occurred a few times. V is TRBV5-1 and J is TRBJ1-5; TRBD1 agrees at 7 bases. Germline V gene sequence: CDR1 SGHRS, CDR2 YFSETQ. The CDR3 loop spans 16 amino acids. The junction had 7 bases not matched to a gene; V was cut back by 4 bases and J by 0 bases. As DNA, the CDR3 is TGCGCCAGCAGCCTCGGGACAGCGGATAGCAATCAGCCCCAGCATTTT. Translation gives CASSLGTADSNQPQHF. Full variable domain (missing parts from reference TRBV5-1 and TRBJ1-5): KAGVTQTPRYLIKTRGQQVTLSCSPISGHRSVSWYQQTPGQGLQFLFEYFSETQRNKGNFPGRFSGRQFSNSRSEMNVSTLELGDSALYLCASSLGTADSNQPQHFGDGTRLSIL.

The rearrangement joins TRBV6-2 or TRBV6-3 to TRBJ2-3; 8 bases match TRBD2. The CDR3 consists of 15 residues. J gave up 4 bases and V 2 bases, and 5 bases lay outside the gene matches. Germline CDR1 is MNHEY and CDR2 is SVGEGT. The CDR3 bases are TGTGCCAGCAGTTACGGAGGACTAGCATCAGATACGCAGTATTTT. This sequence encodes CASSYGGLASDTQYF.

The rearrangement uses TRBV18 and TRBJ1-5, with D hard to call. V lost 3 bases and J lost 0, with 6 bases in between. There are 14 residues in the CDR3. The germline CDR1 and CDR2 sequences are KGHSH and LQKENI. The DNA of the CDR3 is TGTGCCAGCTCACCCATCAATAGCAATCAGCCCCAGCATTTT. It codes for CASSPINSNQPQHF.

The V call is TRBV7-8, the J call TRBJ1-2; 7 nucleotides align to TRBD1. V dropped 2 bases and J dropped 4; count of bases not matched to a gene: 7. The CDR3 covers 15 residues. CDR1 SGHVS and CDR2 FQNEAQ come from the germline V gene. The CDR3 region is CASSLSLRGPYGYTF. CDR3 bases: TGTGCCAGCAGCTTAAGTCTGAGGGGGCCCTATGGCTACACCTTC.

This clone came up once. The gene calls are TRBV5-4 and TRBJ2-7; 10 bases match TRBD1. Germline V lookup: CDR1 SGHNT, CDR2 YYREEE (reference sequence). The J segment lost 4 bases and the V segment lost 3 bases, leaving 4 bases of the junction unmatched. The CDR3 totals 14 residues. The CDR3 is CASSSPGQGYEQYF. In DNA form, the CDR3 reads TGTGCCAGCAGCTCTCCGGGACAGGGGTACGAGCAGTACTTC.

This chain links TRBV2 with TRBJ1-2; 8 bases align to TRBD1. There are 14 residues in the CDR3. Germline V gene sequence: CDR1 SNHLY, CDR2 FYNNEI. The J segment lost 5 bases and the V segment lost 6 bases, leaving 8 bases of the junction unmatched. The CDR3 loop reads CASSAQGARYGYTF. As DNA, the CDR3 is TGTGCCAGCAGCGCTCAGGGGGCGCGGTATGGCTACACCTTC.

Only a few counts were recorded for this clone. CDR3 bases: TGTGCCAGCGGAGCTAGCGGGGGGGCCTCGGATACGCAGTATTTT. Protein product: CASGASGGASDTQYF. The chain couples TRBV6-4 to TRBJ2-3; 12 positions match TRBD2. The germline gives CDR1 MRHNA, CDR2 SNTAGT. The CDR3 covers 15 residues. J lost 6 bases, V lost 8 bases, and 9 bases had no gene match.

The chain links TRBV25-1 to TRBJ2-3; the D is unclear. The CDR3 loop spans 14 amino acids. The germline V and J ends were trimmed by 3 bases and 5 bases, with 12 bases remaining between them. CDR1 and CDR2 from the germline V gene are MGHDK and SYGVNS. The CDR3 nucleotides read TGTGCCAGCAGTGACCCCCGACTCGTAGATACGCAGTATTTT. Translation: CASSDPRLVDTQYF.

This clone has only a few counts. The chain links TRBV9 to TRBJ2-3, with TRBD2 identical over 13 bases. CDR1 is SGDLS, CDR2 YYNGEE, per germline. This CDR3 has 16 residues. J gave up 6 bases and V 3 bases, and 7 bases lay outside the gene matches. The CDR3 reads CASSGLAGGSSDTQYF. As DNA, the CDR3 is TGTGCCAGCAGCGGACTAGCGGGGGGAAGCAGTGATACGCAGTATTTT.

The rearrangement joins TRBV12-3 or TRBV12-4 to TRBJ2-1; D unclear. This CDR3 spans 12 amino acids. V was pared by 6 bases and J by 8 bases, with 11 bases between. The CDR3 region is CASRSRWYEQFF. The CDR3 nucleotides are TGTGCCAGCAGGTCCCGGTGGTATGAGCAGTTCTTC.

This clone was seen a few times. V usage is TRBV23-1 and J usage is TRBJ1-5; weak D call: TRBD1 (6 bases). TRBV23-1 qualifies as an ORF whose function is uncertain. The CDR3 length is 15 residues. The germline V and J ends were trimmed by 4 bases and 4 bases, with 14 bases remaining between them. For the CDR3, the DNA is TGCGCCAGCAGTCCCCATGGACAGATAAATCAGCCCCAGCATTTT. Its translation is CASSPHGQINQPQHF.

CDR3 in DNA: TGTGCCAGCAGCTTAGAGGGGCGACTGGTCCAAGAGACCCAGTACTTC. Translating it yields CASSLEGRLVQETQYF. The chain combines TRBV7-8 with TRBJ2-5; D is possibly TRBD1 (5 bases). CDR1 and CDR2 (germline): SGHVS, FQNEAQ. The CDR3 extends over 16 amino acids. V was shortened by 1 base and J by 1 base, with 13 bases between the two germline ends. Variable domain in full (rest from reference TRBV7-8 and TRBJ2-5): GAGVSQSPRYKVAKRGQDVALRCDPISGHVSLFWYQQALGQGPEFLTYFQNEAQLDKSGLPSDRFFAERPEGSVSTLKIQRTQQEDSAVYLCASSLEGRLVQETQYFGPGTRLLVL.

The rearrangement joins TRBV5-6 to TRBJ2-7; D is perhaps TRBD1 (5 bases). The CDR3 spans 13 residues. The germline V and J ends were trimmed by 2 bases and 2 bases, with 8 bases remaining between them. The germline V gene has CDR1 SGHDT and CDR2 YYEEEE. CDR3 sequence (DNA): TGTGCCAGCAGCTTCGCGACAGCCTACGAGCAGTACTTC. Protein product: CASSFATAYEQYF. Full variable domain (outside the CDR3, taken from reference TRBV5-6 and TRBJ2-7): DAGVTQSPTHLIKTRGQQVTLRCSPKSGHDTVSWYQQALGQGPQFIFQYYEEEERQRGNFPDRFSGHQFPNYSSELNVNALLLGDSALYLCASSFATAYEQYFGPGTRLTVT.

The chain is built from TRBV2 and TRBJ2-7, with TRBD1 identical over 9 bases. The CDR3 runs 14 residues. The trim removed 8 bases at V and 5 bases at J, leaving 10 bases unmatched. The germline V gene has CDR1 SNHLY and CDR2 FYNNEI. The CDR3 is CASYLGQGSHEQYF. The CDR3 nucleotides read TGTGCCAGCTATCTGGGACAGGGTAGCCACGAGCAGTACTTC. The full variable domain, rest sourced from reference TRBV2 and TRBJ2-7, is EPEVTQTPSHQVTQMGQEVILRCVPISNHLYFYWYRQILGQKVEFLVSFYNNEISEKSEIFDDQFSVERPDGSNFTLKIRSTKLEDSAMYFCASYLGQGSHEQYFGPGTRLTVT.

This chain uses TRBV30 with TRBJ2-7; TRBD1 aligns across 9 bases. Germline CDR1 is GTSNPN and CDR2 is SVGIG (reference sequence). CDR3 length equals 17 residues. V lost 3 bases and J lost 3; bases outside the gene matches: 15. CDR3 bases: TGTGCCTGGAGAAGTTCTACCAGACAGGGGGGGGTCTACGAGCAGTACTTC. Amino acid sequence: CAWRSSTRQGGVYEQYF.

The chain employs TRBV5-6 and TRBJ1-4; 9 bases agree with TRBD1. The germline V gene has CDR1 SGHDT and CDR2 YYEEEE. The V and J ends lost 4 bases and 0 bases, in that order; junction bases with no gene match: 13. CDR3 length equals 19 residues. Here the CDR3 DNA reads TGTGCCAGCAGCCCGTTCCACGGGACAGGGTTGTCAACTAATGAAAAACTGTTTTTT. Translated, it gives CASSPFHGTGLSTNEKLFF.

The rearrangement uses TRBV5-1 and TRBJ1-2, with TRBD1 as a possible D gene (5 bases). Trimming left V 4 bases short and J 7 bases short, with 29 bases between. This CDR3 comprises 18 residues. Germline lookup yields CDR1 SGHRS and CDR2 YFSETQ. CDR3 in DNA: TGCGCCAGCAGCAGTCAGGCGGGGCAGGCCGCCTCAAGGAGTGGCTACACCTTC. Translation: CASSSQAGQAASRSGYTF.

V gene TRBV5-6 combines with J gene TRBJ2-5; unclear D gene. This CDR3 region has 15 residues. Germline loops: CDR1 SGHDT, CDR2 YYEEEE. The V end lost 4 bases, the J end lost 1 base, and 14 bases lay between the germline ends. This chain's CDR3 is CASSLVGLGQETQYF. The DNA of the CDR3 is TGTGCCAGCAGCCTAGTAGGTCTAGGCCAAGAGACCCAGTACTTC.

The chain links TRBV19 to TRBJ1-4; 7 bases align to TRBD1. The germline gives CDR1 LNHDA, CDR2 SQIVND (reference sequence). Germline trimming cut 4 bases from V and 6 bases from J; bases unmatched to any gene: 8. CDR3 size: 15 residues. The CDR3 loop is CASSKSPDRDEKLFF. CDR3 DNA: TGTGCCAGTAGTAAGAGCCCCGACAGGGATGAAAAACTGTTTTTT.

The chain joins TRBV5-1 to TRBJ2-1; tentative D call: TRBD2 (6 bases). The CDR3 runs to 17 residues. The germline V gene has CDR1 SGHRS and CDR2 YFSETQ. Between the trimmed V and J ends, which lost 2 bases and 4 bases, there was a span of 19 bases. The CDR3 nucleotides are TGCGCCAGCAGCTTAGGTACTAGCTGGGGATCATACAATGAGCAGTTCTTC. Amino acid sequence: CASSLGTSWGSYNEQFF.

The V and J genes are TRBV30 and TRBJ2-7, with 7 bases fitting TRBD2. Germline lookup yields CDR1 GTSNPN and CDR2 SVGIG (reference sequence). V lost 3 bases and J lost 2; bases outside the gene matches: 16. The CDR3 runs 17 residues. The CDR3, as DNA: TGTGCCTGGAGCGTCAGGGTTGGGGGGGGAAGACCCTACGAGCAGTACTTC. Translation gives CAWSVRVGGGRPYEQYF.

The V gene is TRBV28, the J gene TRBJ1-2; 12 nucleotides align to TRBD1. CDR1 and CDR2 (germline): MDHEN, SYDVKM. The CDR3 loop spans 17 amino acids. With V trimmed by 2 bases and J by 7 bases, 11 bases remained unmatched. The CDR3 DNA reads TGTGCCAGCAGTTTAGTCTTTTTGGGACAGGGGGCTCGTGGCTACACCTTC. As protein: CASSLVFLGQGARGYTF.

The chain uses TRBV19 and TRBJ1-1, with 11 bases matching TRBD1. The V gene end was trimmed by 7 bases and the J gene end by 3 bases; junction bases not matched to a gene: 7. Germline V gene sequence: CDR1 LNHDA, CDR2 SQIVND (reference sequence). The CDR3 sequence is 15 residues long. The CDR3 nucleotides read TGTGCCAGTACCCCAGGACAGGGGGCGCACACTGAAGCTTTCTTT. Encoded protein: CASTPGQGAHTEAFF.

The chain has TRBV6-5 and TRBJ2-5; 7 bases map to TRBD1. Germline-derived CDR1 and CDR2 are MNHEY and SVGAGI. Germline trimming cut 2 bases from V and 1 base from J; bases unmatched to any gene: 4. The CDR3 sequence is 15 residues long. In DNA form, the CDR3 reads TGTGCCAGCAGTTACACCACAGGGGTCCAAGAGACCCAGTACTTC. The encoded protein is CASSYTTGVQETQYF.

This rearrangement joins TRBV6-1 to TRBJ1-3; D is possibly TRBD1 (5 bases). The CDR3 is 15 amino acids. Between the trimmed V and J ends, which lost 3 bases and 2 bases, there was a span of 11 bases. Per germline, CDR1 MNHNS and CDR2 SASEGT. The CDR3 DNA follows: TGTGCCAGCAGTGAGGCGGGGGGGACTGGAAACACCATATATTTT. It yields the protein CASSEAGGTGNTIYF.